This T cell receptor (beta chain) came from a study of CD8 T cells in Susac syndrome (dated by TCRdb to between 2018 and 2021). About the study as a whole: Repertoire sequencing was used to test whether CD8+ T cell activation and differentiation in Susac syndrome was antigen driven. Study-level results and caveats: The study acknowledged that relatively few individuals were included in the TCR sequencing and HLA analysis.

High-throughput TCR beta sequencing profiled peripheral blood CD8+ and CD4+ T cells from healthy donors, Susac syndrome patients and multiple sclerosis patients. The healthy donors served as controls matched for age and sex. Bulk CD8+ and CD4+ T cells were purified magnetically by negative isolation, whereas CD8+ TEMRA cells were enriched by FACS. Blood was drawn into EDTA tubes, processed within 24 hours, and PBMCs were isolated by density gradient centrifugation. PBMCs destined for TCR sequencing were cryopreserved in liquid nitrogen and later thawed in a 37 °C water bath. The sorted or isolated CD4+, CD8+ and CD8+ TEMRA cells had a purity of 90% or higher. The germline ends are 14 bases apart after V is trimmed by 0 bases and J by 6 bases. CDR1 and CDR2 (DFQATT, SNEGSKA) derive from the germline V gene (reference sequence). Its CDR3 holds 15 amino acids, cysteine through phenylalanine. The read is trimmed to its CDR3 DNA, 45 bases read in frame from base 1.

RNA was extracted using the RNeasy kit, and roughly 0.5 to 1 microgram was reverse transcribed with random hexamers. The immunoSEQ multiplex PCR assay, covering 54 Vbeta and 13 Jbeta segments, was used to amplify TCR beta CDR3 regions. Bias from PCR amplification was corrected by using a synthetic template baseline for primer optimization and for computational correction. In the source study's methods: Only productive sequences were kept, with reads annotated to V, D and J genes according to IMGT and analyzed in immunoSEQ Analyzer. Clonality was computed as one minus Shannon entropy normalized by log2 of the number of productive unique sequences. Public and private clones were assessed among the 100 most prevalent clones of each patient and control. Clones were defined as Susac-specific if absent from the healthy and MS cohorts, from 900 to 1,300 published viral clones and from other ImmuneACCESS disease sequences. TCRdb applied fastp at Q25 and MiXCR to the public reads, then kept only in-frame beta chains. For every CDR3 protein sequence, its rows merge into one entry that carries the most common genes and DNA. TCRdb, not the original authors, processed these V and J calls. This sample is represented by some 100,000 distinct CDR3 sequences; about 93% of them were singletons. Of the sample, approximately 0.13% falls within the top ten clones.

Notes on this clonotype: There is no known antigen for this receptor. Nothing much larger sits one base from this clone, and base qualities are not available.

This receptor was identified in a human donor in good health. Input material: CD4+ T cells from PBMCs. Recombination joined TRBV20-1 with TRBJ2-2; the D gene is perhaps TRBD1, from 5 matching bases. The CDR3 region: CSARDQGERAGELFF. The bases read TGCAGTGCTAGAGATCAAGGGGAAAGGGCCGGGGAGCTGTTTTTT.